This entry lists 24 T cell receptor beta chains sequenced from one sample in a study of regulatory T cells in long-lasting Graves disease (dated by TCRdb to 2020 to 2023). The receptor library was made with multiplex PCR. Sequencing was performed on an Illumina HiSeq 4000. CDR3 regions were amplified by Arm-PCR with iRepertoire HTBI primers to construct TCR beta libraries. The raw public reads went through TCRdb reprocessing: fastp at Q25, MiXCR clone calling, in-frame beta chains kept. Each CDR3 protein appears once, grouped with its most common genes and DNA. This sample is represented by under 500,000 distinct CDR3 sequences; less than 25% of them were singletons. Roughly 20% of the sample is held by the ten biggest clonotypes. The sample's time point, from its label and the paper: persistent/refractory GD, antithyroid drugs over 5 years with positive TRAb. RNA was extracted from PBMCs in TRIzol for both TCR sequencing and RNA sequencing.

The starting material was peripheral blood mononuclear cells (PBMCs), obtained when the disease was refractory, from a patient treated with antithyroid drugs. Receptors originate from a female donor with Graves disease.

The V and J genes are TRBV25-1 and TRBJ2-2; TRBD1 matches 8 bases. The CDR3 spans 17 residues. Per germline, CDR1 MGHDK and CDR2 SYGVNS. Trimming removed 5 bases from V and 7 bases from J; junction bases left unmatched: 15. DNA for the CDR3: TGTGCCAGCAGTCCCAACCCCGGACAGGGAAACCACGGGGAGCTGTTTTTT. It yields the protein CASSPNPGQGNHGELFF.

The chain links TRBV10-1 to TRBJ1-1; D ambiguous. The CDR3 runs 16 residues. The V gene lost 3 bases and the J gene lost 5 bases, with 19 bases spanning the gap. Germline values: CDR1 WNHNN, CDR2 SYGVQD (reference sequence). The CDR3 region is CASSEGDRKSETEAFF. CDR3 bases: TGCGCCAGCAGTGAAGGCGACCGTAAGTCGGAAACTGAAGCTTTCTTT.

This clonotype was counted at least ten times. This rearrangement joins TRBV6-5 to TRBJ2-2; 14 bases agree with TRBD2. This CDR3 is built from 16 residues. Germline lookup yields CDR1 MNHEY and CDR2 SVGAGI. J was trimmed by 7 bases and V by 4 bases; bases with no gene match: 5. CDR3 amino acids: CASSSGLAGVVGELFF. Here the CDR3 DNA reads TGTGCCAGCAGTTCGGGACTAGCGGGAGTTGTCGGGGAGCTGTTTTTT.

The rearrangement links TRBV7-2 to TRBJ2-7, with 9 bases identical to TRBD1. Germline V lookup: CDR1 SGHTA, CDR2 FQGNSA. V lost 5 bases and J lost 4; bases outside the gene matches: 9. The CDR3 contains 15 residues. The CDR3 sequence is CASSQTGGLHYEQYF. CDR3 sequence (DNA): TGTGCCAGCAGCCAAACAGGGGGCCTCCATTACGAGCAGTACTTC.

The CDR3 region is CASSQDLQGYEQYF. As DNA, the CDR3 is TGCGCCAGCAGCCAAGACTTACAGGGTTACGAGCAGTACTTC. The rearrangement uses TRBV4-3 and TRBJ2-7; perhaps TRBD1 as D (6 bases). This CDR3 comprises 14 residues. Trimming took off 0 bases at V and 4 bases at J, with 10 bases between the two ends. Germline V gene sequence: CDR1 LGHNA, CDR2 YSLEER.

On this clonotype: This clone may be a read error of a much larger clone one base away. The chain links TRBV6-2 or TRBV6-3 to TRBJ2-7; tentatively, D is TRBD1 (6 bases). The CDR3 has 14 amino acids. Germline V gives CDR1 MNHEY, CDR2 SVGEGT. The germline V and J ends were trimmed by 6 bases and 0 bases, with 12 bases remaining between them. CDR3 nucleotide sequence: TGTGCCAGCAGCCAAGACAGGCCCTCCTACGAGCAGTACTTC. It translates to CASSQDRPSYEQYF.

This clonotype was detected many times. The chain couples TRBV6-2 or TRBV6-3 to TRBJ1-5; D unclear. Germline V gene sequence: CDR1 MNHEY, CDR2 SVGEGT. The CDR3 runs to 12 residues. Trimming left V 5 bases short and J 3 bases short, with 5 bases between. CDR3 sequence: CASSDTNQPQHF. CDR3 coding DNA: TGTGCCAGCAGTGATACCAATCAGCCCCAGCATTTT.

This sequence joins TRBV2 and TRBJ2-3, with D perhaps TRBD2 (5 bases). The V gene's germline CDR1 is SNHLY and CDR2 FYNNEI. Between the trimmed V and J ends, which lost 8 bases and 6 bases, there was a span of 18 bases. The CDR3 runs to 14 residues. CDR3 sequence reads: CASRQSGIGDTQYF. For the CDR3, the DNA is TGTGCCAGCCGTCAAAGCGGCATTGGTGATACGCAGTATTTT.

V usage is TRBV3-1 and J usage is TRBJ1-2; D is ambiguous. The CDR3 contains 16 residues. Trimming took 0 bases from V and 4 from J, leaving 15 bases between them. Germline CDR1 is LGHDT and CDR2 is YNNKEL (reference sequence). CDR3 protein: CASSQDWGKDSYGYTF. CDR3 DNA sequence: TGTGCCAGCAGCCAAGATTGGGGTAAGGATTCCTATGGCTACACCTTC. The variable domain in full, with the rest retrieved from reference TRBV3-1 and TRBJ1-2, is DTAVSQTPKYLVTQMGNDKSIKCEQNLGHDTMYWYKQDSKKFLKIMFSYNNKELIINETVPNRFSPKSPDKAHLNLHINSLELGDSAVYFCASSQDWGKDSYGYTFGSGTRLTVV.

This clonotype came up a few times. The J gene is TRBJ2-7, the V gene TRBV27; maybe TRBD1 (6 bases). V was cut by 3 bases and J by 2 bases, with 8 bases left in between. This CDR3 is built from 13 residues. The germline V gene encodes CDR1 MNHEY and CDR2 SMNVEV (reference sequence). CDR3 region: CASSLRTAYEQYF. DNA for the CDR3: TGTGCCAGCAGTTTGAGGACAGCCTACGAGCAGTACTTC.

The J gene is TRBJ2-2, the V gene TRBV6-1, with TRBD2 matching 13 bases. V dropped 6 bases and J dropped 6; count of bases not matched to a gene: 4. Germline CDR1 MNHNS, CDR2 SASEGT. The CDR3 sequence is 15 residues long. The CDR3 loop reads CASRRGLAGAGELFF. In nucleotides, the CDR3 is TGTGCCAGCAGACGAGGACTAGCGGGAGCCGGGGAGCTGTTTTTT.

The table lists this clonotype with many counts. The J gene is TRBJ2-5, the V gene TRBV18; maybe TRBD1 (6 bases). V lost 5 bases, J lost 1 base, and 8 bases lay in between. Germline V gives CDR1 KGHSH, CDR2 LQKENI. The CDR3 is 13 residues long. CDR3 protein: CASSGTLQETQYF. CDR3 nucleotide sequence: TGTGCCAGCTCAGGGACACTCCAAGAGACCCAGTACTTC.

The count of this clonotype is one. CDR3 in amino acids: CASSQERSGGGEQYF. The DNA for the CDR3 is TGCGCCAGCAGCCAAGAGCGATCGGGAGGGGGGGAGCAGTACTTC. The chain employs TRBV4-3 and TRBJ2-7; 8 nucleotides align to TRBD2. CDR3 length: 15 residues. CDR1 LGHNA and CDR2 YSLEER come from the germline V gene. With V trimmed by 0 bases and J by 7 bases, 8 bases remained unmatched.

Of note for this clonotype: A single base separates this from a much larger clone, so it may be a read error. This chain joins TRBV28 and TRBJ1-5; D is uncertain. V was shortened by 10 bases and J by 6 bases, with 13 bases between the two germline ends. CDR1 is MDHEN and CDR2 is SYDVKM in the germline V gene. This CDR3 region has 12 residues. CDR3 sequence (DNA): TGTGCCACTCTCCGGGGTATTCAGCCCCAGCATTTT. This codes for CATLRGIQPQHF.

This clonotype was detected ten times or more. The chain has TRBV27 and TRBJ2-6, with D unresolved. Germline assignment: CDR1 MNHEY and CDR2 SMNVEV (reference sequence). V lost 0 bases and J 0 bases, leaving 6 bases between the germline ends. CDR3 length equals 16 residues. This CDR3 is CASSLSPYSGANVLTF. The CDR3 DNA reads as TGTGCCAGCAGTTTATCGCCCTACTCTGGGGCCAACGTCCTGACTTTC.

A few counts support this clonotype. The rearrangement links TRBV12-3 or TRBV12-4 to TRBJ2-1; 9 positions match TRBD1. The CDR3 runs to 14 residues. J lost 5 bases, V lost 5 bases, and 4 bases had no gene match. The DNA of the CDR3 is TGTGCCAGCAGTATGACAGGGGGGGACAATGAGCAGTTCTTC. Its protein product is CASSMTGGDNEQFF.

The table lists this clonotype with many counts. This chain uses TRBV6-2 or TRBV6-3 with TRBJ1-1; D call uncertain. The length of the CDR3 is 13 residues. Germline V gene data show CDR1 as MNHEY and CDR2 as SVGEGT. Trimming stripped 7 bases from V and 0 bases from J, with 9 bases between. The CDR3 coding sequence is TGTGCCAGCAAGGACCCACTGAACACTGAAGCTTTCTTT. It encodes CASKDPLNTEAFF.

This clonotype was seen ten or more times. This chain joins TRBV11-2 and TRBJ1-2; a possible D gene is TRBD1 (6 bases). CDR1 is SGHAT and CDR2 is FQNNGV in the germline V gene. Trimming cost V 5 bases and J 7 bases, with 20 bases left between them. There are 15 residues in the CDR3. The CDR3 here is CASSPPRAGQTGYTF. CDR3 nucleotide sequence: TGTGCCAGCAGCCCTCCGCGCGCAGGACAGACTGGCTACACCTTC. The entire variable domain, with the rest obtained from reference TRBV11-2 and TRBJ1-2, is as follows: EAGVAQSPRYKIIEKRQSVAFWCNPISGHATLYWYQQILGQGPKLLIQFQNNGVVDDSQLPKDRFSAERLKGVDSTLKIQPAKLEDSAVYLCASSPPRAGQTGYTFGSGTRLTVV.

This clonotype was detected many times. V usage is TRBV15 and J usage is TRBJ2-1; a weak D match, TRBD1 (5 bases). Between the trimmed V and J ends, which lost 1 base and 2 bases, there was a span of 9 bases. Germline V CDR1 and CDR2: LNHNV, YYDKDF (reference sequence). CDR3 length: 15 residues. The CDR3 sequence is CATSRGRVPYNEQFF. CDR3 DNA sequence: TGTGCCACCAGCAGAGGCAGGGTCCCCTACAATGAGCAGTTCTTC.

This clonotype occurred many times. This chain uses TRBV7-8 with TRBJ1-4, with D perhaps TRBD1 (6 bases). V was shortened by 5 bases and J by 3 bases, with 16 bases between the two germline ends. The CDR3 runs to 16 residues. Germline CDR1 SGHVS, CDR2 FQNEAQ. CDR3 bases: TGTGCCAGCAGCGTCCGCACAGGGCCCTCTAATGAAAAACTGTTTTTT. This sequence encodes CASSVRTGPSNEKLFF.

This chain uses TRBV29-1 with TRBJ2-2; 11 nucleotides align to TRBD1. CDR1 is SQVTM, CDR2 ANQGSEA, per germline. This CDR3 comprises 14 residues. V lost 4 bases and J lost 4; bases outside the gene matches: 2. The CDR3 sequence: CSVGGTGGTGELFF. The DNA of the CDR3 is TGCAGCGTTGGCGGGACAGGGGGCACCGGGGAGCTGTTTTTT.

The chain joins TRBV18 to TRBJ2-7; weak D call: TRBD1 (6 bases). Trimming cost V 0 bases and J 0 bases, with 9 bases left between them. This CDR3 comprises 15 residues. CDR1 and CDR2 from the germline V gene are KGHSH and LQKENI. CDR3 residues: CASSPPGTLSYEQYF. The CDR3 DNA reads TGTGCCAGCTCACCACCGGGGACACTCTCCTACGAGCAGTACTTC.

Only a few counts were recorded for this clonotype. V and J are TRBV24-1 and TRBJ2-2; 7 bases map to TRBD2. This CDR3 region has 16 residues. Trimming removed 4 bases from V and 3 bases from J; junction bases left unmatched: 7. Germline V gene sequence: CDR1 KGHDR, CDR2 SFDVKD. The CDR3 here is CATSDPRGSDTGELFF. The DNA for the CDR3 is TGTGCCACCAGTGACCCTCGCGGGAGTGACACCGGGGAGCTGTTTTTT.

Details on this clonotype: This sequence may be a read error, since a much larger clone differs from it by one base. The chain is built from TRBV7-9 and TRBJ2-5; 8 bases map to TRBD2. From germline, CDR1 is SEHNR and CDR2 FQNEAQ (reference sequence). The trim removed 11 bases at V and 3 bases at J, leaving 14 bases unmatched. CDR3 size: 15 residues. The DNA for the CDR3 is TGTGCCGGCACCAACCCGACCGGGGGGGAAGAGACCCAGTACTTC. The encoded protein is CAGTNPTGGEETQYF.